A single sample is the source of the 4 T cell receptor beta chains below, sequenced in a study of blood T cell repertoires in COVID-19. Produced via immunoSEQ multiplex PCR; TCRdb's table is partial and in-frame only. The sample lists 85,000 to 110,000 clones, over 75% occurring once. The material sequenced was peripheral blood. The receptors come from a human donor in a cohort sampled during active or convalescent COVID-19.

V gene TRBV6-5 combines with J gene TRBJ1-5; D possibly corresponds to TRBD1 (6 bases). Germline V lookup: CDR1 MNHEY, CDR2 SVGAGI. V gave up 7 bases and J gave up 6 bases, with 16 bases separating them. The CDR3 extends over 14 amino acids. The CDR3 DNA follows: TGTGCCAGCATGACGACAGGTGGGGGTCAGCCCCAGCATTTT. Its protein product is CASMTTGGGQPQHF.

This clone came up once. V usage is TRBV5-1 and J usage is TRBJ1-6; 9 bases are shared with TRBD1. The CDR3 has 18 amino acids. Germline-derived CDR1 and CDR2 are SGHRS and YFSETQ. With 4 bases clipped from V and 5 bases from J, the junction kept 13 bases outside the gene matches. For the CDR3, the DNA is TGCGCCAGCAGCCCACTACACAGGGGGCGGTCGGATAATTCACCCCTCCACTTT. Residues: CASSPLHRGRSDNSPLHF.

V and J are TRBV30 and TRBJ1-2; 10 bases agree with TRBD1. The CDR3 sequence is 15 residues long. From germline, CDR1 is GTSNPN and CDR2 SVGIG (reference sequence). The trim removed 8 bases at V and 7 bases at J, leaving 16 bases unmatched. The CDR3 protein is CAAKKADRGYGGYTF. In DNA form, the CDR3 reads TGTGCCGCAAAAAAGGCGGACAGGGGGTATGGTGGCTACACCTTC.

The chain has TRBV3-1 (or the pseudogene TRBV3-2) and TRBJ1-3; D unresolved. Germline lookup yields CDR1 LGHDT and CDR2 YNNKEL (reference sequence). This CDR3 comprises 15 residues. V lost 4 bases, J lost 3 bases, and 13 bases lay in between. CDR3 protein: CASSRGLAFGNTIYF. The CDR3 DNA reads TGTGCCAGCAGCCGAGGCCTGGCATTTGGAAACACCATATATTTT.